A selection of T cell receptor beta chains follows, all from one sample in a study of blood T cell repertoires in COVID-19. The protocol was immunoSEQ multiplex PCR, while the TCRdb copy is restricted to in-frame clones and leaves out a portion. This sample carries under 300,000 clones, more than 70% of them seen once, and the ten largest clones take around an eighth. Sample: peripheral blood. These receptor sequences come from a man older than 75 with acute or convalescent COVID-19. The CDR3 runs from the conserved cysteine through the conserved F or W. D genes are given only for firm matches. Only some rows state a clone size, as once, few, many or a class for expanded clones.

cdr3_aa cdr3_nt v_call clone_size j_call d_call
CASSLLVGTIYEQYF TGTGCCAGCAGCTTGTTAGTCGGGACAATCTACGAGCAGTACTTC TRBV5-8 . TRBJ2-7 .
CASSPSVDQPQHF TGTGCCAGCTCACCGAGCGTTGATCAGCCCCAGCATTTT TRBV18 . TRBJ1-5 .
CASSQETEGNQPQHF TGCGCCAGCAGCCAAGAGACAGAGGGCAATCAGCCCCAGCATTTT TRBV4-3 . TRBJ1-5 .
CASSVESSGPQHF TGCGCCAGCAGCGTAGAAAGTTCGGGGCCCCAGCATTTT TRBV5-1 . TRBJ1-5 .
CASSLGRVSAIADTGELFF TGTGCCAGCAGCTTAGGAAGGGTCTCCGCGATAGCGGACACCGGGGAGCTGTTTTTT TRBV11-3 . TRBJ2-2 .
CASSSTGVDSGNTIYF TGTGCCAGCAGCTCTACAGGGGTTGACTCTGGAAACACCATATATTTT TRBV3-1/TRBV3-2 . TRBJ1-3 TRBD1
CASSFPGGTFNEQFF TGTGCCAGCAGCTTCCCGGGGGGCACCTTCAATGAGCAGTTCTTC TRBV7-6 . TRBJ2-1 .
CASSPGTGKTYEQYF TGTGCCAGCAGCCCGGGGACAGGGAAAACCTACGAGCAGTACTTC TRBV5-4 . TRBJ2-7 TRBD1
CASSTVTGGRETQYF TGTGCCAGCAGCACCGTGACAGGGGGCCGGGAGACCCAGTACTTC TRBV11-2 . TRBJ2-5 TRBD1
CASSLSLAGVHLTYNEQFF TGTGCCAGCAGCTTATCACTAGCGGGAGTCCACCTTACCTACAATGAGCAGTTCTTC TRBV7-9 . TRBJ2-1 TRBD2
CASSPHLRGETQYF TGTGCCAGCAGCCCCCATCTACGAGGAGAGACCCAGTACTTC TRBV14 . TRBJ2-5 .
CASSLSRGLGNTIYF TGTGCCAGCAGTTTGAGTCGTGGGCTAGGAAACACCATATATTTT TRBV28 . TRBJ1-3 .
CASSPPGTGTNYGYTF TGTGCCAGCTCACCCCCGGGGACAGGGACAAACTATGGCTACACCTTC TRBV18 . TRBJ1-2 TRBD1
CATRPPGQPQHF TGCGCCACCAGACCCCCCGGTCAGCCCCAGCATTTT TRBV10-2 . TRBJ1-5 .
CASSGLAGAAGELFF TGTGCCAGCAGTGGACTAGCGGGAGCGGCCGGGGAGCTGTTTTTT TRBV28 . TRBJ2-2 TRBD2
CASSQGGRKNYEQYF TGTGCCAGCAGCCAAGGCGGCCGAAAGAACTACGAGCAGTACTTC TRBV3-1/TRBV3-2 . TRBJ2-7 .
CATSRDFRVYEQYF TGTGCCACCAGCAGAGATTTCAGGGTCTACGAGCAGTACTTC TRBV15 once TRBJ2-7 .
CASSQDTGTGETQYF TGCGCCAGCAGCCAAGATACAGGTACTGGCGAGACCCAGTACTTC TRBV4-1 . TRBJ2-5 .
CSARPGGEQYF TGCAGTGCTAGGCCTGGGGGGGAGCAGTACTTC TRBV20-1 . TRBJ2-7 .
CASSLGLAGTYNEQFF TGTGCCAGCAGCTTAGGACTAGCGGGCACCTACAATGAGCAGTTCTTC TRBV7-9 . TRBJ2-1 TRBD2
CASSIQGDTEAFF TGCGCCAGCAGCATACAGGGGGACACTGAAGCTTTCTTT TRBV5-1 . TRBJ1-1 TRBD1
CASSQGLGPGGFF TGTGCCAGCAGCCAGGGATTGGGGCCCGGGGGGTTCTTC TRBV3-1/TRBV3-2 . TRBJ2-1 .
CASSLSRLLSYNEQFF TGTGCCAGCAGTTTATCGCGCCTCCTCTCCTACAATGAGCAGTTCTTC TRBV27 . TRBJ2-1 .
CASTLRQIAFYEQYF TGTGCCAGCACCCTCCGACAGATAGCCTTCTACGAGCAGTACTTC TRBV7-9 . TRBJ2-7 .
CASSLDRVIYEQYF TGTGCCAGCAGCCTGGACAGGGTTATTTACGAGCAGTACTTC TRBV7-9 once TRBJ2-7 TRBD1
CASSPSWTAKNTEAFF TGTGCCAGCAGCCCATCTTGGACAGCAAAGAACACTGAAGCTTTCTTT TRBV7-2 . TRBJ1-1 .
CASSFNRGNEKLFF TGTGCCAGCAGTTTTAACAGGGGGAATGAAAAACTGTTTTTT TRBV28 . TRBJ1-4 TRBD1
CASSSRDTQYF TGTGCCAGCAGTTCCAGGGATACGCAGTATTTT TRBV27 . TRBJ2-3 .